The 19 T cell receptor beta chains listed next were all sequenced from one sample in a study of blood T cell repertoires in COVID-19. Profiling relied on immunoSEQ multiplex PCR, and the TCRdb table lists in-frame clones only, not all of them. The repertoire includes under 200,000 clones, around 87% of them detected once, and around 23% sits in the top ten. What was sequenced was PBMCs or T cells enriched from blood (not recorded which). These TCRs come from a woman between 40 and 50 years old in a cohort exposed to, infected with or recovered from COVID-19 (not recorded which).

The genes are TRBV4-2 and TRBJ1-2; no reliable D call. The CDR3 totals 15 residues. Germline loops: CDR1 LGHNA, CDR2 YNFKEQ. Trimming took 1 base from V and 2 from J, leaving 11 bases between them. CDR3 coding DNA: TGTGCCAGCAGCCAAGTGGTTGCACAGAACTATGGCTACACCTTC. Its translation: CASSQVVAQNYGYTF.

This chain links TRBV19 with TRBJ1-3, with a tentative D call TRBD1 (5 bases). V lost 3 bases and J lost 4, with 22 bases in between. This CDR3 has 18 amino acids. In germline, CDR1 is LNHDA, CDR2 SQIVND (reference sequence). CDR3 residues: CASSMSQGTVSRGNTIYF. Written as DNA, the CDR3 is TGTGCCAGTAGTATGTCCCAGGGCACCGTCTCGCGGGGAAACACCATATATTTT.

V is TRBV4-2 and J is TRBJ1-3, with 7 bases lining up with TRBD1. The length of the CDR3 is 17 residues. Germline lookup yields CDR1 LGHNA and CDR2 YNFKEQ. The V and J ends lost 1 base and 2 bases, in that order; junction bases with no gene match: 8. The chain's CDR3 is CASSQVDRASAGNTIYF. In DNA, the CDR3 is TGTGCCAGCAGCCAAGTTGACAGGGCGTCGGCTGGAAACACCATATATTTT.

The chain carries TRBV19 and TRBJ2-7; D gene unclear. Per the germline V gene, CDR1 is LNHDA and CDR2 is SQIVND (reference sequence). The CDR3 covers 15 residues. V was pared by 3 bases and J by 0 bases, with 12 bases between. CDR3 sequence (DNA): TGTGCCAGTAGTATTTCCGCGATGAGCTCCTACGAGCAGTACTTC. Its protein product is CASSISAMSSYEQYF.

The chain has TRBV7-9 and TRBJ1-1, with D hard to call. The germline V and J ends were trimmed by 6 bases and 6 bases, with 11 bases remaining between them. This CDR3 contains 12 residues. Looked up from germline, CDR1 is SEHNR and CDR2 is FQNEAQ (reference sequence). CDR3 DNA: TGTGCCAGCAGTGCCGGGGAGCCTGAAGCTTTCTTT. This gives the protein CASSAGEPEAFF.

The chain has TRBV12-5 and TRBJ2-2; D might be TRBD1 (5 bases). The V gene lost 8 bases and the J gene lost 2 bases, with 9 bases spanning the gap. There are 13 residues in the CDR3. Germline V gives CDR1 LGHNT, CDR2 FRNRAP. The CDR3 loop reads CASNQGNTGELFF. CDR3 DNA sequence: TGTGCTAGTAATCAGGGAAACACCGGGGAGCTGTTTTTT.

V and J are TRBV23-1 and TRBJ2-3; 7 bases are a match to TRBD1. TRBV23-1 is identified as an open reading frame with a role that is uncertain. The CDR3 sequence is 14 residues long. Trimming cost V 3 bases and J 5 bases; bases outside gene matches: 5. The CDR3 region is CASSHWDSEDTQYF. DNA of the CDR3: TGCGCCAGCAGTCACTGGGACAGCGAAGATACGCAGTATTTT.

J is TRBJ1-6 and V is TRBV7-2; 7 nucleotides line up with TRBD1. V lost 4 bases, J lost 10 bases, and 10 bases stayed unmatched. The CDR3 is 15 residues long. CDR1 SGHTA and CDR2 FQGNSA come from the germline V gene. CDR3 amino acids: CASSSRQGSGSPLHF. CDR3 bases: TGTGCCAGCAGCTCGAGACAGGGATCAGGATCACCCCTCCACTTT.

The chain carries TRBV29-1 and TRBJ2-1; 11 bases line up with TRBD1. This CDR3 is built from 14 residues. The V gene's germline CDR1 is SQVTM and CDR2 ANQGSEA. V was pared by 2 bases and J by 8 bases, with 5 bases of the junction left unmatched. CDR3 loop: CSVERGDRGYEQFF. CDR3 DNA sequence: TGCAGCGTTGAAAGGGGGGACAGGGGGTATGAGCAGTTCTTC.

The chain combines TRBV7-2 with TRBJ2-1, with TRBD2 identical over 15 bases. Germline CDR1 and CDR2: SGHTA and FQGNSA. J lost 7 bases, V lost 4 bases, and 11 bases had no gene match. CDR3 length: 18 amino acids. In DNA form, the CDR3 reads TGTGCCAGCAGCTCCGGGGGACTAGCGGGAGGATATTGGAATGAGCAGTTCTTC. This gives the protein CASSSGGLAGGYWNEQFF.

This rearrangement joins TRBV27 to TRBJ2-1, with TRBD2 matching 7 bases. The junction had 6 bases not matched to a gene; V was cut back by 5 bases and J by 2 bases. The V gene's germline CDR1 is MNHEY and CDR2 SMNVEV (reference sequence). The CDR3 spans 15 residues. The chain's CDR3 is CASSPDRGAYNEQFF. The CDR3 region has the DNA TGTGCCAGCAGTCCCGACCGGGGGGCCTACAATGAGCAGTTCTTC.

Regarding this clone: The germline gene is not matched at one end of the junction; a read error may be the cause. This sequence joins TRBV28 and TRBJ1-4, with no clear D. The length of the CDR3 is 14 residues. CDR1 MDHEN and CDR2 SYDVKM come from the germline V gene. Here the CDR3 DNA reads TGTGCCAGCAGTTTTAGCGCAACAAATGAAAAACTGTTTTTT. Translation: CASSFSATNEKLFF. Full variable domain (remainder filled in from reference TRBV28 and TRBJ1-4): DVKVTQSSRYLVKRTGEKVFLECVQDMDHENMFWYRQDPGLGLRLIYFSYDVKMKEKGDIPEGYSVSREKKERFSLILESASTNQTSMYLCASSFSATNEKLFFGSGTQLSVL.

The chain couples TRBV30 to TRBJ2-5; possibly TRBD2 for D (6 bases). The CDR3 sequence is 14 residues long. In germline, CDR1 is GTSNPN, CDR2 SVGIG (reference sequence). V lost 5 bases and J lost 1, with 14 bases in between. The CDR3 is CAWGWAGGQETQYF. Here the CDR3 DNA reads TGTGCCTGGGGATGGGCCGGGGGCCAAGAGACCCAGTACTTC. Based on the CDR3 plus reference TRBV30 and TRBJ2-5, the full variable domain is SQTIHQWPATLVQPVGSPLSLECTVEGTSNPNLYWYRQAAGRGLQLLFYSVGIGQISSEVPQNLSASRPQDRQFILSSKKLLLSDSGFYLCAWGWAGGQETQYFGPGTRLLVL.

The V gene is TRBV27, the J gene TRBJ1-5; 7 nucleotides line up with TRBD1. V lost 6 bases to trimming and J lost 3 bases; unmatched junction nucleotides: 5. The CDR3 length is 14 residues. CDR1 is MNHEY, CDR2 SMNVEV, per germline (reference sequence). The CDR3 is CASSRTGDNQPQHF. The CDR3, as DNA: TGTGCCAGCAGCCGTACAGGGGACAATCAGCCCCAGCATTTT.

This rearrangement joins TRBV4-1 to TRBJ2-2; D call uncertain. The CDR3 totals 14 residues. Germline V CDR1 and CDR2: MGHRA, YSYEKL. V was clipped by 1 base and J by 4 bases, with 7 bases between them. The DNA of the CDR3 is TGCGCCAGCAGCCAAGGCTTTAGCACCGGGGAGCTGTTTTTT. Its protein is CASSQGFSTGELFF.

The rearrangement uses TRBV9 and TRBJ1-6; D possibly corresponds to TRBD1 (6 bases). The CDR3 length is 17 residues. The ends were cut back, 0 bases at V and 8 bases at J, with 18 bases in the middle. CDR1 and CDR2 (germline): SGDLS, YYNGEE. In DNA form, the CDR3 reads TGTGCCAGCAGCGTAGAACCGAGGCCGGGACAAGATTCACCCCTCCACTTT. Its translation is CASSVEPRPGQDSPLHF.

This chain uses TRBV4-1 with TRBJ1-1, with 10 bases fitting TRBD1. After removal of 1 base from V and 0 bases from J, the junction contained 5 bases not matched to a gene. The germline V gene encodes CDR1 MGHRA and CDR2 YSYEKL. This CDR3 is 17 amino acids long. As DNA, the CDR3 is TGCGCCAGCAGCCAAGTGGGGACAGGGGCAATGAACACTGAAGCTTTCTTT. Its translation is CASSQVGTGAMNTEAFF.

This chain joins TRBV20-1 and TRBJ1-1; D call uncertain. Deletions cut 5 bases from V and 11 bases from J, with 15 bases between. Germline-derived CDR1 and CDR2 are DFQATT and SNEGSKA (reference sequence). This CDR3 comprises 11 residues. The CDR3 sequence: CSAVTEFLAFF. The CDR3, as DNA: TGCAGTGCTGTAACGGAGTTTCTGGCTTTCTTT.

V is TRBV6-5 and J is TRBJ1-2; unclear D gene. V shed 6 bases and J shed 4 bases, with 12 bases lying between them. This CDR3 contains 13 residues. CDR1 and CDR2 (germline): MNHEY, SVGAGI. The DNA for the CDR3 is TGTGCCAGCAGGGCCCCTTTTGGCTATGGCTACACCTTC. Amino acids: CASRAPFGYGYTF.